A selection of T cell receptor beta chains follows, all from one sample in a study of blood T cells in healthy people across ages. From the 5' RACE reads, TCRdb called clonotypes with MiXCR, one entry per CDR3 protein. Of roughly 1.5 million distinct CDR3 sequences listed, approximately 43% are singletons. The sequenced material came from blood. The receptors here all came from a woman aged 18-29 years in good health. The conserved cysteine and the conserved F or W are not part of the CDR3 here. Fields, in order: V gene, J gene, CDR3 protein.

>TRBV29-1|TRBJ1-5
SVRTGGANQPQH
>TRBV20-1|TRBJ1-6
SARDRGGVGVDLLH
>TRBV30|TRBJ2-7
AWTGGSYEQY
>TRBV20-1|TRBJ1-4
SARDPGQSNEKLF
>TRBV12-3/TRBV12-4|TRBJ1-2
ASSLSGTEDGYT
>TRBV28|TRBJ2-5
ASSWGGSGQY
>TRBV28|.
ASSLGSGLAYNEQY
>TRBV11-2|TRBJ2-5
ASSFGDGSYDQY
>TRBV11-2|TRBJ2-3
ASSSRLAGGPETQY
>TRBV20-1|TRBJ2-7
SAKGGASGRNYEQY
>TRBV4-3|TRBJ1-2
ASSRVGVYT
>TRBV6-5|TRBJ2-7
ASSYSVGRVSYEQY
>TRBV6-2/TRBV6-3|TRBJ1-1
ASSYDRGRTMNTEAF
>TRBV28|TRBJ2-7
ASSAGKWGQLSYEQY